This entry concerns a single TCR beta chain. Its antigen is still unknown. These data are taken from a study of cytomegalovirus exposure and HLA in healthy donors. General study findings and limits: Most TCR sequences were rare, but some public TCRs occurred in many donors.

In germline, CDR1 is LGHNA, CDR2 YSLEER. With 0 bases clipped from V and 8 bases from J, the junction kept 7 bases outside the gene matches. This CDR3 comprises 15 residues. Primers for the PCR totalled 60 Vbeta and 13 Jbeta. Sequencing was performed with immunoSEQ multiplex PCR; in TCRdb, only in-frame clones are kept and a portion is missing. The sample has under 200,000 clones, about four fifths seen once; the top ten hold 1%. The source is a woman aged 45-65 years in good health and CMV-seropositive. Sample: PBMCs. The gene calls are TRBV4-3 and TRBJ2-1, with 7 bases lining up with TRBD2. The CDR3 nucleotides are TGCGCCAGCAGCCAAGAGGCGGGGGTGGTCGATGAGCAGTTCTTC. Translation: CASSQEAGVVDEQFF.